Following are 17 T cell receptor beta chains from one sample sequenced in a study of shared clonotypes between healthy human individuals. Using immunoSEQ multiplex PCR, the repertoire was profiled, and TCRdb retains in-frame clones only, with some absent. The sample lists about 2 million clones; 95% were seen once. The sample was naive CD4+ T cells sorted from blood. Subset reported: CD45RA+ positively selected. The receptors shown here come from a man younger than 30 in good health.

DNA for the CDR3: TGCGCCAGCAGCTTCCCACAGGGGGGGGTCTACGAGCAGTACTTC. Translating it yields CASSFPQGGVYEQYF. The chain combines TRBV5-1 with TRBJ2-7, with a tentative D call TRBD1 (8 bases). The CDR3 contains 15 residues. Germline V lookup: CDR1 SGHRS, CDR2 YFSETQ. Between the trimmed V and J ends, which lost 2 bases and 3 bases, there was a span of 15 bases.

V gene TRBV28 combines with J gene TRBJ1-2; no firm D call. The CDR3 sequence is 14 residues long. Germline CDR1 reads MDHEN; CDR2 reads SYDVKM. Trimming cost V 5 bases and J 2 bases, with 12 bases left between them. In DNA form, the CDR3 reads TGTGCCAGCAGTCTCCCATGGGCCAACTATGGCTACACCTTC. Translated: CASSLPWANYGYTF.

A few counts support this clone. The chain is built from TRBV25-1 and TRBJ2-7; 9 positions agree with TRBD1. V lost 5 bases to trimming and J lost 5 bases; unmatched junction nucleotides: 7. Germline CDR1 MGHDK, CDR2 SYGVNS. CDR3 size: 14 residues. CDR3 protein: CASSLGGTGNEQYF. CDR3 sequence (DNA): TGTGCCAGCAGTCTAGGGGGGACAGGGAACGAGCAGTACTTC.

V gene TRBV5-1 combines with J gene TRBJ1-4; D not certain. CDR1 SGHRS and CDR2 YFSETQ come from the germline V gene. V lost 0 bases and J 5 bases, leaving 14 bases between the germline ends. The CDR3 is 16 residues long. The CDR3 loop reads CASSLAEGIGNEKLFF. The CDR3 DNA sequence: TGCGCCAGCAGCTTGGCCGAGGGTATCGGCAATGAAAAACTGTTTTTT. Based on the CDR3 plus reference TRBV5-1 and TRBJ1-4, the full variable domain is KAGVTQTPRYLIKTRGQQVTLSCSPISGHRSVSWYQQTPGQGLQFLFEYFSETQRNKGNFPGRFSGRQFSNSRSEMNVSTLELGDSALYLCASSLAEGIGNEKLFFGSGTQLSVL.

This chain uses TRBV4-1 with TRBJ1-3; D remains unclear. The CDR3 consists of 15 residues. Trimming cost V 5 bases and J 2 bases, with 13 bases left between them. From germline, CDR1 is MGHRA and CDR2 YSYEKL. CDR3 sequence reads: CASSAAILAGNTIYF. The CDR3 bases are TGCGCCAGCAGCGCAGCGATCCTGGCTGGAAACACCATATATTTT.

The rearrangement joins TRBV2 to TRBJ1-2, with a possible D match to TRBD1 (6 bases). The CDR3 contains 14 residues. Trimming removed 6 bases at V and 5 bases at J, with 16 bases between. Germline lookup yields CDR1 SNHLY and CDR2 FYNNEI. In DNA form, the CDR3 reads TGTGCCAGCAGCCCCAGCCGGACAGCTTATGGCTACACCTTC. Its protein is CASSPSRTAYGYTF.

The CDR3 loop is CASSLLSGGPGNEQFF. The CDR3 nucleotides read TGTGCCAGCAGCTTACTATCGGGAGGGCCTGGAAATGAGCAGTTCTTC. The chain recombines TRBV7-2 with TRBJ2-1, with 8 bases aligning to TRBD2. V lost 2 bases and J lost 7; bases outside the gene matches: 10. Per the germline V gene, CDR1 is SGHTA and CDR2 is FQGNSA. This CDR3 is built from 16 residues.

The chain recombines TRBV30 with TRBJ1-2; 12 nucleotides agree with TRBD1. Trimming removed 3 bases from V and 9 bases from J; junction bases left unmatched: 11. The CDR3 is 15 residues long. The germline gives CDR1 GTSNPN, CDR2 SVGIG (reference sequence). The CDR3 region has the DNA TGTGCCTGGAGGCTAACCGGGACAGGGGGCGCGAGCTACACCTTC. This gives the protein CAWRLTGTGGASYTF.

The chain has TRBV7-9 and TRBJ2-7; TRBD1 matches at 7 bases. V was pared by 5 bases and J by 1 base, with 5 bases of the junction left unmatched. Germline V gene data show CDR1 as SEHNR and CDR2 as FQNEAQ (reference sequence). The CDR3 is 14 amino acids. The CDR3 nucleotides read TGTGCCAGCAGCCGTGACAGGGTGTCCTACGAGCAGTACTTC. Protein sequence: CASSRDRVSYEQYF.

This rearrangement joins TRBV5-1 to TRBJ2-3, with 10 positions matching TRBD1. J gave up 6 bases and V 6 bases, and 7 bases lay outside the gene matches. Germline V gives CDR1 SGHRS, CDR2 YFSETQ. The CDR3 has 14 amino acids. The CDR3 spells CASTPGQGWDTQYF. In DNA form, the CDR3 reads TGCGCCAGCACTCCGGGACAGGGGTGGGATACGCAGTATTTT.

The chain combines TRBV10-3 with TRBJ2-7; TRBD2 is a possible D gene (6 bases). Germline V CDR1 and CDR2: ENHRY, SYGVKD. This CDR3 is built from 15 residues. V was shortened by 2 bases and J by 4 bases, with 15 bases between the two germline ends. Here the CDR3 DNA reads TGTGCCATCAGTGAGGGTAGCCAGGGAGGATACGAGCAGTACTTC. Amino acids: CAISEGSQGGYEQYF.

The chain uses TRBV7-9 and TRBJ1-3; a weak D match, TRBD1 (5 bases). Trimming removed 3 bases from V and 2 bases from J, with 11 bases in between. This CDR3 region has 15 residues. CDR1 SEHNR and CDR2 FQNEAQ come from the germline V gene (reference sequence). CDR3 region: CASSLVRGAGNTIYF. The CDR3, as DNA: TGTGCCAGCAGCTTGGTACGGGGGGCTGGAAACACCATATATTTT.

This sequence joins TRBV5-1 and TRBJ1-6; a possible D gene is TRBD1 (5 bases). V was clipped by 0 bases and J by 7 bases, with 14 bases between them. The germline CDR1 and CDR2 sequences are SGHRS and YFSETQ. The CDR3 spans 16 residues. The CDR3 is CASSLAPGTGNSPLHF. The CDR3 DNA follows: TGCGCCAGCAGCTTGGCACCGGGGACCGGGAATTCACCCCTCCACTTT. The full variable domain, its missing parts supplied by reference TRBV5-1 and TRBJ1-6, is KAGVTQTPRYLIKTRGQQVTLSCSPISGHRSVSWYQQTPGQGLQFLFEYFSETQRNKGNFPGRFSGRQFSNSRSEMNVSTLELGDSALYLCASSLAPGTGNSPLHFGNGTRLTVT.

Comment on this clone: A much larger clonotype is one base distant, so this may be a read error. Other DNA sequences in the sample encode the same CDR3. The gene calls are TRBV7-2 and TRBJ2-5; no definite D call. The CDR3 is 12 residues long. Germline-derived CDR1 and CDR2 are SGHTA and FQGNSA. Trimming took 3 bases from V and 1 from J, leaving 3 bases between them. In nucleotides, the CDR3 is TGTGCCAGCAGCTTCCTCCAAGAGACCCAGTACTTC. It translates to CASSFLQETQYF.

The chain combines TRBV18 with TRBJ1-6, with TRBD1 as a possible D gene (6 bases). The CDR3 loop spans 14 amino acids. V lost 4 bases and J 9 bases, leaving 13 bases between the germline ends. Germline-derived CDR1 and CDR2 are KGHSH and LQKENI. The CDR3 sequence is CASSRDTEGSPLHF. Here the CDR3 DNA reads TGTGCCAGCTCACGGGACACGGAAGGTTCACCCCTCCACTTT.

The chain links TRBV6-5 to TRBJ2-7; D assignment may be TRBD1 or TRBD2 (6 bases each). This CDR3 has 16 amino acids. CDR1 and CDR2 from the germline V gene are MNHEY and SVGAGI. The V end was cut by 0 bases, the J end by 2 bases, with 14 bases between. CDR3 nucleotides: TGTGCCAGCAGTTACTCAGAGGGGGGTCCCACCTACGAGCAGTACTTC. The encoded protein is CASSYSEGGPTYEQYF.

The chain employs TRBV30 and TRBJ1-1; possible D gene TRBD1, 5 bases. This CDR3 contains 11 residues. From germline, CDR1 is GTSNPN and CDR2 SVGIG (reference sequence). Trimming took off 7 bases at V and 7 bases at J, with 13 bases between the two ends. The CDR3 DNA reads TGTGCCTCGAACAGGATCTATGAAGCTTTCTTT. Its translation: CASNRIYEAFF.